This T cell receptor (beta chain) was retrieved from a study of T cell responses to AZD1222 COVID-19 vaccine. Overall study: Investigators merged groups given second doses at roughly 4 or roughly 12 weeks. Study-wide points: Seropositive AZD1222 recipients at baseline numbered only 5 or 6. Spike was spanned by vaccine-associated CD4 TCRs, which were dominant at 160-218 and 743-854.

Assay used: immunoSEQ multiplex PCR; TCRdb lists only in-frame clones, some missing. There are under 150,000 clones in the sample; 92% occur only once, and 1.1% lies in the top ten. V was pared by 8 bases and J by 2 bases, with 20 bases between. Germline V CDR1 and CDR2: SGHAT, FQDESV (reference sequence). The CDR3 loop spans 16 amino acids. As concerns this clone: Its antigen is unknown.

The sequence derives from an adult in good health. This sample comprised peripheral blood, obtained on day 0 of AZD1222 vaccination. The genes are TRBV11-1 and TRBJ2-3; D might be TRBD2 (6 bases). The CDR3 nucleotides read TGTGCCAGCTCCCTGAGGAGGGCCCTTGACACAGATACGCAGTATTTT. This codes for CASSLRRALDTDTQYF.